The 22 T cell receptor beta chains listed next were all sequenced from one sample in a study of OX40 agonist ivuxolimab in advanced cancers. The table came from immunoSEQ multiplex PCR; TCRdb's copy has only in-frame clones and leaves some out. Of about 58,000 clones detected, 82% appear once; the ten largest clones hold 1.4% to 1.5%. The sequencing here drew on CD4+ or CD8+ T cells sorted from blood, taken in a trial of the OX40 agonist ivuxolimab. These receptors were obtained from an adult with an advanced solid tumor such as melanoma, head and neck, liver or kidney cancer.

The CDR3: CASSTLGGYTF. CDR3 DNA sequence: TGTGCCAGCAGCACCCTGGGGGGCTACACCTTC. V gene TRBV7-9 combines with J gene TRBJ1-2; D gene uncertain. The germline V and J ends were trimmed by 5 bases and 8 bases, with 9 bases remaining between them. Germline lookup yields CDR1 SEHNR and CDR2 FQNEAQ (reference sequence). The CDR3 length is 11 residues.

This chain joins TRBV27 and TRBJ2-5; TRBD2 aligns across 10 bases. The CDR3 spans 16 residues. Germline-derived CDR1 and CDR2 are MNHEY and SMNVEV (reference sequence). V shed 8 bases and J 1 base; nucleotides not matched to a gene: 10. The CDR3 DNA follows: TGTGCCAGCCGACCAGCGGGAGGGAGGCTCCAAGAGACCCAGTACTTC. It specifies CASRPAGGRLQETQYF.

The V and J genes are TRBV5-1 and TRBJ1-2; perhaps TRBD1 as D (5 bases). The germline gives CDR1 SGHRS, CDR2 YFSETQ. V was trimmed by 0 bases and J by 8 bases, leaving 11 bases between them. This CDR3 has 13 residues. CDR3 amino acids: CASSLVQGSGYTF. The CDR3 region has the DNA TGCGCCAGCAGCTTGGTTCAGGGTAGCGGCTACACCTTC.

V gene TRBV5-6 combines with J gene TRBJ1-2; unclear D gene. Germline V gene lookup returns CDR1 SGHDT and CDR2 YYEEEE. CDR3 size: 13 residues. V dropped 3 bases and J dropped 8 bases, with 14 bases sitting between them. The CDR3 DNA reads as TGTGCCAGCAGCTACCAAATTCAGCGGGGCTACACCTTC. The encoded protein is CASSYQIQRGYTF.

The sample holds a few counts of this clone. The rearrangement links TRBV19 to TRBJ2-6; 8 positions agree with TRBD1. Germline V CDR1 and CDR2: LNHDA, SQIVND (reference sequence). The CDR3 is made up of 17 amino acids. V was clipped by 5 bases and J by 3 bases; unmatched bases: 9. The CDR3 sequence is CASSRDRRLNGANVLTF. In nucleotides, the CDR3 is TGTGCCAGTAGTCGGGACAGGCGACTAAATGGGGCCAACGTCCTGACTTTC.

The rearrangement joins TRBV14 to TRBJ2-1; perhaps TRBD1 as D (5 bases). The CDR3 consists of 15 residues. Trimming shortened V by 4 bases and J by 6 bases, and 16 bases separated the two germline ends. From germline, CDR1 is SGHDN and CDR2 FVKESK. The CDR3 coding sequence is TGTGCCAGCAGCCCCTGGGTTGGGGCTCGCAATGAGCAGTTCTTC. It is translated as CASSPWVGARNEQFF.

The chain employs TRBV19 and TRBJ2-2; 7 positions agree with TRBD1. The germline gives CDR1 LNHDA, CDR2 SQIVND (reference sequence). This CDR3 has 16 amino acids. Unmatched junction bases numbered 9, after V lost 2 bases and J lost 6 bases. The CDR3 DNA reads as TGTGCCAGTAGTATAACCCGGACAGGTGTTGCCGGGGAGCTGTTTTTT. This encodes CASSITRTGVAGELFF. The whole variable domain, filled in from reference TRBV19 and TRBJ2-2, reads DGGITQSPKYLFRKEGQNVTLSCEQNLNHDAMYWYRQDPGQGLRLIYYSQIVNDFQKGDIAEGYSVSREKKESFPLTVTSAQKNPTAFYLCASSITRTGVAGELFFGEGSRLTVL.

The rearrangement joins TRBV19 to TRBJ1-2; D remains unclear. The V end lost 4 bases, the J end lost 2 bases, and 11 bases lay between the germline ends. This CDR3 comprises 14 residues. Looked up from germline, CDR1 is LNHDA and CDR2 is SQIVND (reference sequence). The CDR3 sequence: CASSRASGNYGYTF. The CDR3 DNA reads as TGTGCCAGTAGTAGAGCCTCGGGCAACTATGGCTACACCTTC.

V gene TRBV5-1 combines with J gene TRBJ2-7; 7 bases align to TRBD1. This CDR3 has 15 residues. J lost 0 bases, V lost 3 bases, and 6 bases had no gene match. The germline V gene has CDR1 SGHRS and CDR2 YFSETQ. This chain's CDR3 is CASSSKQGISYEQYF. In nucleotides, the CDR3 is TGCGCCAGCAGCTCCAAACAGGGGATCTCCTACGAGCAGTACTTC.

CDR3 loop: CASRLGTNQETQYF. The CDR3, as DNA: TGCGCCAGCAGACTCGGGACAAACCAAGAGACCCAGTACTTC. V and J are TRBV5-1 and TRBJ2-5; TRBD1 might be the D (6 bases). Germline lookup yields CDR1 SGHRS and CDR2 YFSETQ. The V gene lost 5 bases and the J gene lost 0 bases, with 11 bases spanning the gap. The CDR3 is 14 amino acids.

V and J are TRBV4-3 and TRBJ2-1, with 7 nucleotides matching TRBD1. The trim removed 3 bases at V and 3 bases at J, leaving 5 bases unmatched. The CDR3 length is 15 residues. CDR1 LGHNA and CDR2 YSLEER come from the germline V gene. CDR3 residues: CASSHVGTDYNEQFF. CDR3 coding DNA: TGCGCCAGCAGCCATGTCGGGACAGACTACAATGAGCAGTTCTTC.

The chain is built from TRBV7-8 and TRBJ1-6; D perhaps matches TRBD1 (6 bases). The CDR3 contains 16 residues. The V gene lost 2 bases and the J gene lost 8 bases, with 16 bases spanning the gap. The V gene's germline CDR1 is SGHVS and CDR2 FQNEAQ. As DNA, the CDR3 is TGTGCCAGCAGCTTACGGCCGGGGGGCCTGGATTCACCCCTCCACTTT. It encodes CASSLRPGGLDSPLHF.

This clone was detected a few times. The chain has TRBV7-2 and TRBJ1-2; the D gene is possibly TRBD1 (6 bases). Germline V lookup: CDR1 SGHTA, CDR2 FQGNSA. The CDR3 is made up of 13 amino acids. Trimming removed 5 bases from V and 8 bases from J, with 15 bases in between. The chain's CDR3 is CASSATPGVGYTF. CDR3 in DNA: TGTGCCAGCAGCGCCACACCAGGGGTCGGCTACACCTTC.

The chain links TRBV18 to TRBJ2-3, with D uncertain. Germline CDR1 KGHSH, CDR2 LQKENI. The CDR3 totals 15 residues. The V end lost 6 bases, the J end lost 0 bases, and 13 bases lay between the germline ends. In nucleotides, the CDR3 is TGTGCCAGCTCGTCGTCACAGCCTAGCACAGATACGCAGTATTTT. Its protein product is CASSSSQPSTDTQYF.

The chain is built from TRBV12-5 and TRBJ2-5; TRBD2 might be the D (6 bases). There are 14 residues in the CDR3. CDR1 is LGHNT and CDR2 is FRNRAP in the germline V gene. V shed 2 bases and J shed 1 base, with 8 bases lying between them. CDR3 residues: CASGLRRGQETQYF. CDR3 sequence (DNA): TGTGCTAGTGGTTTGCGGCGGGGCCAAGAGACCCAGTACTTC. Full variable domain (missing parts from reference TRBV12-5 and TRBJ2-5): DARVTQTPRHKVTEMGQEVTMRCQPILGHNTVFWYRQTMMQGLELLAYFRNRAPLDDSGMPKDRFSAEMPDATLATLKIQPSEPRDSAVYFCASGLRRGQETQYFGPGTRLLVL.

This chain uses TRBV6-5 with TRBJ1-2; D gene uncertain. V was pared by 0 bases and J by 8 bases, with 7 bases between. The CDR3 has 12 amino acids. CDR1 and CDR2 (germline): MNHEY, SVGAGI. CDR3: CASSYSADGYTF. CDR3 bases: TGTGCCAGCAGTTACTCGGCAGACGGCTACACCTTC.

This chain links TRBV15 with TRBJ2-2, with D possibly being TRBD1 or TRBD2 (5 bases each). Deletions cut 3 bases from V and 4 bases from J, with 9 bases between. This CDR3 contains 14 residues. Germline CDR1 LNHNV, CDR2 YYDKDF (reference sequence). The CDR3 nucleotides are TGTGCCACCAGCAGTGGGGGTACCACCGGGGAGCTGTTTTTT. Its translation: CATSSGGTTGELFF.

V usage is TRBV7-9 and J usage is TRBJ1-2, with a possible D match to TRBD1 (5 bases). Germline CDR1 reads SEHNR; CDR2 reads FQNEAQ (reference sequence). The CDR3 consists of 11 residues. V lost 6 bases, J lost 5 bases, and 7 bases lay in between. The CDR3 DNA reads TGTGCCAGCAGTGCAGGGTATGGCTACACCTTC. This translates into CASSAGYGYTF.

In its sample, this clone was seen once. The rearrangement links TRBV11-3 to TRBJ2-2; D might be TRBD1 or TRBD2, each matching 5 bases. This CDR3 spans 17 amino acids. Trimming took off 5 bases at V and 4 bases at J, with 20 bases between the two ends. CDR1 and CDR2 (germline): SGHNT, YENEEA. CDR3 residues: CASSPHPGPSVTGELFF. In nucleotides, the CDR3 is TGTGCCAGCAGCCCCCATCCGGGGCCCTCGGTCACCGGGGAGCTGTTTTTT.

The chain is built from TRBV9 and TRBJ2-3; D ambiguous. V was trimmed by 4 bases and J by 0 bases, leaving 12 bases between them. The germline CDR1 and CDR2 sequences are SGDLS and YYNGEE. The CDR3 covers 15 residues. CDR3 sequence: CASSKDIPSTDTQYF. The CDR3 DNA sequence: TGTGCCAGCAGCAAAGATATTCCTAGCACAGATACGCAGTATTTT.

The count of this clone is one. The V gene is TRBV7-2, the J gene TRBJ2-5, with D tentatively TRBD2 (6 bases). The J call may be in error: the DNA end matches TRBJ2-7 better. In germline, CDR1 is SGHTA, CDR2 FQGNSA. The CDR3 covers 16 residues. Here the CDR3 DNA reads TGTGCCAGCAGCTTCGCTCTGGGCGGGGACCGCTACGAGCAGTACTTC. Amino acid sequence: CASSFALGGDRYEQYF.

The chain has TRBV5-1 and TRBJ1-2, with D maybe TRBD1 (5 bases). The length of the CDR3 is 14 residues. Trimming cost V 0 bases and J 3 bases, with 9 bases left between them. Germline CDR1 and CDR2: SGHRS and YFSETQ. CDR3 DNA sequence: TGCGCCAGCAGCTTGGATGGCAGGGACTATGGCTACACCTTC. Residues: CASSLDGRDYGYTF.